This T cell receptor beta chain emerged from a study of blood T cell repertoires in COVID-19. Study summary: PBMCs, B-cell-depleted T cells, or T cells provided the cDNA or gDNA that made up the material.

Per the study methods: Reference gene primers were amplified, and this amplification served to estimate nucleated cell counts. Measured with immunoSEQ multiplex PCR; TCRdb has only the in-frame clones, and not every one. Clone size and V and J calls were adopted from that table, with D and trimming inferred from the DNA. Here the sample spans approximately 65,000 clones, roughly 85% being singletons. Germline loops: CDR1 MDHEN, CDR2 SYDVKM. The V and J ends lost 3 bases and 4 bases respectively, with 9 bases between them. CDR3 length: 13 amino acids. The chain recombines TRBV28 with TRBJ1-2; D not certain. The sequence was collected from a human donor in a cohort sampled during active COVID-19. Material for sequencing was peripheral blood. The CDR3 is CASSLRKSYGYTF. The CDR3 bases are TGTGCCAGCAGTTTGCGGAAGAGCTATGGCTACACCTTC.